Here is one T cell receptor beta chain with its context. This CDR3 has 14 amino acids. The germline V and J ends were trimmed by 2 bases and 1 base, with 8 bases remaining between them. The V gene's germline CDR1 is SGHRS and CDR2 YFSETQ. Here immunoSEQ multiplex PCR was the method, and the copy in TCRdb shows in-frame clones only, minus some. The sample contains over 250,000 clones, under 90% of which appear only once. This sample is part of a study of blood T cell repertoires in COVID-19. Overall study: T cells, B-cell-depleted T cells, or PBMCs provided the cDNA or gDNA that served as material.

The sequence was collected from a woman in her sixties or seventies who had recovered from COVID-19. The genes are TRBV5-1 and TRBJ2-3; maybe TRBD1 (6 bases). What was sequenced was PBMCs or T cells enriched from blood (not recorded which). The CDR3 loop is CASSLRTGTDTQYF. DNA of the CDR3: TGCGCCAGCAGCTTACGGACAGGCACAGATACGCAGTATTTT.